This is a list of T cell receptor beta chains from one sample in a study of radiotherapy plus CTLA-4 blockade in lung cancer. Repertoires were generated with immunoSEQ multiplex PCR, while TCRdb's copy carries only in-frame clones and drops some. Altogether tens of thousands of clones are present, around 90% being singletons, with the ten largest covering 35% to 50%. Material: peripheral blood, obtained from a patient treated with radiotherapy plus ipilimumab. These receptors were collected from a human donor with non-small cell lung cancer that progressed on radiotherapy plus ipilimumab. The CDR3 runs from the conserved cysteine through the conserved F or W.

j_call v_call cdr3_aa
TRBJ1-1 TRBV6-1 CASSEAASRGPWTEAFF
TRBJ2-7 TRBV29-1 CSVPVWLAGASSYEQYF
TRBJ2-2 TRBV5-6 CASSLGGQANTGELFF
TRBJ2-1 TRBV6-5 CASSYKPRGAGEQFF
TRBJ1-1 TRBV19 CASSTKSPALEWQLNTEAFF
TRBJ2-3 TRBV6-6 CASSLVRGSDTQYF
TRBJ1-3 TRBV5-1 CASSQTSSGNTIYF
TRBJ2-7 TRBV5-1 CASSSGPGDYEQYF
TRBJ2-5 TRBV5-1 CASSTQETQYF
TRBJ2-7 TRBV4-2 CASSQGMASGTYEQYF
TRBJ2-5 TRBV7-7 CASSSSGIQETQYF
TRBJ2-7 TRBV4-1 CASSQGLAGVTYEQYF
TRBJ2-7 TRBV27 CASRLGTSGSDEQYF
TRBJ1-1 TRBV6-5 CASSYLGVFSTEAFF
TRBJ2-1 TRBV9 CASSVALSSGDNEQFF
TRBJ2-3 TRBV5-6 CASSAGHYTDTQYF
TRBJ2-7 TRBV11-2 CASSVADRSYEQYF
TRBJ2-7 TRBV4-1 CASSQFSGDRGNYEQYF
TRBJ1-5 TRBV2 CASSQGSNQPQHF
TRBJ1-1 TRBV18 CASSARQGVVLENTEAFF
TRBJ2-5 TRBV30 CAWSVGTGQETQYF
TRBJ1-1 TRBV11-2 CASSTHLVAEAFF
TRBJ2-2 TRBV6-1 CASSETGFIGELFF
TRBJ2-1 TRBV5-1 CASSLDYEQFF
TRBJ1-1 TRBV27 CASSFQGAARNTEAFF
TRBJ2-1 TRBV11-3 CASSLEGNEQFF
TRBJ1-1 TRBV19 CASSIEGGRDTEAFF
TRBJ1-2 TRBV30 CAGITREGAYGYTF
TRBJ2-3 TRBV11-2 CASSPVGTQYF
TRBJ2-7 TRBV7-9 CASSDPRGDLSYEQYF
TRBJ2-1 TRBV5-4 CASSFGGSSNEQFF
TRBJ2-3 TRBV5-1 CASSGGTLTDTQYF
TRBJ1-3 TRBV7-8 CASSLGGPGNTIYF
TRBJ1-5 TRBV6-6 CAATGGSLNQPQHF
TRBJ1-2 TRBV19 CASSVTTYPGYTF
TRBJ2-3 TRBV28 CASSLSGSGLADTQYF
TRBJ2-1 TRBV5-5 CASSLTSGRNNEQFF
TRBJ2-2 TRBV27 CASSLFSPESGRAPRDTGELFF
TRBJ1-5 TRBV5-1 CASSEGTGGNQPQHF
TRBJ2-7 TRBV5-1 CASSGASYEQYF
TRBJ2-3 TRBV20-1 CSAKRTDTQYF
TRBJ2-1 TRBV5-4 CASSLGGGSYNEQFF
TRBJ2-7 TRBV5-1 CASSFGLPSSYEQYF